These T cell receptor beta chains were read from a single sample in a study of PD-L1 blockade in urothelial cancer. Assay: immunoSEQ multiplex PCR; the TCRdb copy retains only in-frame clones and omits some. The top ten hold approximately 8.4% of the sample, which has 83,000 or so clones, over 65% seen once. Sequenced here: PBMCs, sampled around atezolizumab (anti-PD-L1) treatment. The receptors come from a man in his sixties or seventies with urothelial cancer. CDR3s include the opening cysteine and the closing phenylalanine or tryptophan. The D gene is left open where the match is weak. Rows may omit the clone size; those that give it use once, few, many or a size class.

V gene	clone size	D gene	J gene	CDR3 protein	CDR3 DNA
TRBV27	-	-	TRBJ1-4	CATKRAREVEEKLFF	TGTGCCACCAAACGCGCGCGGGAAGTAGAAGAAAAACTGTTTTTT
TRBV6-6	-	TRBD1	TRBJ1-4	CASSYYGQGWEKLFF	TGTGCCAGCAGTTACTACGGACAGGGGTGGGAAAAACTGTTTTTT
TRBV19	-	-	TRBJ2-2	CASSIMREGELFF	TGTGCCAGTAGTATCATGCGCGAAGGGGAGCTGTTTTTT
TRBV4-2	few	-	TRBJ2-2	CASSQDSYTGELFF	TGTGCCAGCAGCCAAGATTCCTACACCGGGGAGCTGTTTTTT
TRBV18	-	TRBD1	TRBJ1-2	CASSPTDRESYGYTF	TGTGCCAGCTCACCGACGGACAGGGAGAGCTATGGCTACACCTTC
TRBV18	-	-	TRBJ1-1	CASSPTRTATEAFF	TGTGCCAGCTCACCAACAAGGACAGCAACTGAAGCTTTCTTT
TRBV5-1	-	TRBD1	TRBJ1-1	CASSSRQGTMNTEAFF	TGCGCCAGCAGCTCCCGACAGGGGACCATGAACACTGAAGCTTTCTTT
TRBV25-1	-	TRBD1	TRBJ2-3	CASSEYRGGTGGTDTQYF	TGTGCCAGCAGTGAATACAGAGGAGGGACAGGGGGCACAGATACGCAGTATTTT
TRBV5-1	once	-	TRBJ2-3	CASRQGGDTQYF	TGCGCCAGCCGTCAAGGGGGAGATACGCAGTATTTT
TRBV5-4	-	-	TRBJ1-2	CASSLEQNYGYTF	TGTGCCAGCAGCTTGGAACAAAACTATGGCTACACCTTC
TRBV5-4	-	-	TRBJ1-2	CASSLAGREVHGYTF	TGTGCCAGCAGCTTGGCCGGCAGGGAGGTACATGGCTACACCTTC
TRBV7-2	-	-	TRBJ1-5	CASSLGRNQPQHF	TGTGCCAGCAGCTTAGGGAGGAATCAGCCCCAGCATTTT
TRBV11-1	-	TRBD1	TRBJ2-5	CASSLDREQETQYF	TGTGCCAGCAGCCTAGACAGGGAGCAGGAGACCCAGTACTTC